These 32 T cell receptor beta chains share one sample of origin, sequenced in a study of cytomegalovirus exposure and HLA in healthy donors. PCR was performed using 60 Vbeta and 13 Jbeta primers. Sequencing was performed with immunoSEQ multiplex PCR; in TCRdb, only in-frame clones are kept and a portion is missing. This sample yields a few hundred thousand clones, of which over 90% are seen a single time; 1.5% to 2% belongs to the top ten. Sequenced material: PBMCs. These receptors all stem from a girl aged 2 to 9 in good health and CMV-seronegative.

The V call is TRBV9, the J call TRBJ2-7; a possible D gene is TRBD2 (5 bases). The V gene lost 0 bases and the J gene lost 7 bases, with 11 bases spanning the gap. Germline-derived CDR1 and CDR2 are SGDLS and YYNGEE. The CDR3 sequence is 13 residues long. Here the CDR3 DNA reads TGTGCCAGCAGCGTAGATAGCCCGGGGGAGCAGTACTTC. Protein sequence: CASSVDSPGEQYF.

This chain uses TRBV2 with TRBJ2-1, with TRBD2 matching 11 bases. This CDR3 comprises 15 residues. Per germline, CDR1 SNHLY and CDR2 FYNNEI. The V gene end was trimmed by 2 bases and the J gene end by 8 bases; junction bases not matched to a gene: 5. This CDR3 is CASSETTSGVDEQFF. CDR3 DNA: TGTGCCAGCAGTGAAACGACTAGCGGGGTGGATGAGCAGTTCTTC.

With regard to this clone: The identical CDR3 is also encoded by other nucleotide sequences in the sample. CDR3 loop: CASSFPSGGGEKLFF. The CDR3, as DNA: TGTGCCAGCAGTTTCCCTTCGGGCGGGGGTGAAAAACTGTTTTTT. The rearrangement uses TRBV28 and TRBJ1-4, with a weak D call TRBD1 (5 bases). The CDR3 runs to 15 residues. With 3 bases removed from V and 7 bases from J, the gap between germline ends came to 15 bases. The V gene's germline CDR1 is MDHEN and CDR2 SYDVKM.

The chain recombines TRBV5-6 with TRBJ1-2; perhaps TRBD1 as D (6 bases). Deletions cut 7 bases from V and 6 bases from J, with 16 bases between. The CDR3 sequence is 13 residues long. Germline values: CDR1 SGHDT, CDR2 YYEEEE. This CDR3 reads CASYQGPGDGYTF. The CDR3 nucleotides read TGTGCCAGCTATCAGGGGCCCGGCGATGGCTACACCTTC. Full variable domain (outside the CDR3, taken from reference TRBV5-6 and TRBJ1-2): DAGVTQSPTHLIKTRGQQVTLRCSPKSGHDTVSWYQQALGQGPQFIFQYYEEEERQRGNFPDRFSGHQFPNYSSELNVNALLLGDSALYLCASYQGPGDGYTFGSGTRLTVV.

The chain employs TRBV2 and TRBJ1-6, with D hard to call. CDR1 SNHLY and CDR2 FYNNEI come from the germline V gene. Trimming took off 8 bases at V and 0 bases at J, with 5 bases between the two ends. This CDR3 is 13 amino acids long. CDR3 sequence reads: CASVISYNSPLHF. CDR3 coding DNA: TGTGCCAGCGTAATCTCCTATAATTCACCCCTCCACTTT.

The rearrangement links TRBV10-3 to TRBJ1-6; D uncertain. The V gene lost 2 bases and the J gene lost 9 bases, with 8 bases spanning the gap. This CDR3 spans 13 amino acids. Germline CDR1 and CDR2: ENHRY and SYGVKD. The CDR3 protein is CAISETVASPLHF. CDR3 sequence (DNA): TGTGCCATCAGTGAGACAGTTGCTTCACCCCTCCACTTT.

The gene calls are TRBV6-5 and TRBJ2-1, with 12 bases matching TRBD2. The CDR3 has 16 amino acids. Losses at the gene ends were 2 bases for V and 9 bases for J; bases not matched to a gene: 8. Germline CDR1 reads MNHEY; CDR2 reads SVGAGI. The CDR3, as DNA: TGTGCCAGCAGTTACGGGAGACTAGCGGGAGTGGGTGAGCAGTTCTTC. This encodes CASSYGRLAGVGEQFF.

The count of this clone is one. V gene TRBV15 combines with J gene TRBJ2-2, with no clear D. Germline V lookup: CDR1 LNHNV, CDR2 YYDKDF (reference sequence). CDR3 length: 12 residues. V was trimmed by 2 bases and J by 7 bases, leaving 5 bases between them. The CDR3 coding sequence is TGTGCCACCAGCAGAATCGGCGGGGAGCTGTTTTTT. As protein: CATSRIGGELFF.

V gene TRBV5-1 combines with J gene TRBJ2-7, with D possibly being TRBD1 (6 bases). Germline CDR1 SGHRS, CDR2 YFSETQ. Trimming left V 0 bases short and J 3 bases short, with 19 bases between. The CDR3 spans 17 residues. In nucleotides, the CDR3 is TGCGCCAGCAGCTTGGTGTCTACCCCTGGGGGCAACTACGAGCAGTACTTC. Residues: CASSLVSTPGGNYEQYF.

This chain connects TRBV28 to TRBJ2-3; 10 nucleotides align to TRBD2. J gave up 0 bases and V 4 bases, and 4 bases lay outside the gene matches. Germline V gene lookup returns CDR1 MDHEN and CDR2 SYDVKM. The CDR3 runs 16 residues. The CDR3, as DNA: TGTGCCAGCAGTTCACTAGCGGGGAGTAGCACAGATACGCAGTATTTT. It yields the protein CASSSLAGSSTDTQYF. Full variable domain (missing parts from reference TRBV28 and TRBJ2-3): DVKVTQSSRYLVKRTGEKVFLECVQDMDHENMFWYRQDPGLGLRLIYFSYDVKMKEKGDIPEGYSVSREKKERFSLILESASTNQTSMYLCASSSLAGSSTDTQYFGPGTRLTVL.

This chain joins TRBV5-4 and TRBJ1-1; TRBD1 matches at 8 bases. CDR1 and CDR2 (germline): SGHNT, YYREEE (reference sequence). This CDR3 is 15 amino acids long. V was clipped by 0 bases and J by 2 bases; unmatched bases: 3. The CDR3 region is CASSLAGQGNTEAFF. Written as DNA, the CDR3 is TGTGCCAGCAGCTTGGCCGGACAGGGAAACACTGAAGCTTTCTTT.

The rearrangement joins TRBV5-4 to TRBJ1-3; D is unclear. V was cut by 4 bases and J by 0 bases, with 14 bases left in between. The germline V gene encodes CDR1 SGHNT and CDR2 YYREEE (reference sequence). CDR3 length: 16 amino acids. CDR3 nucleotide sequence: TGTGCCAGCAGCCCCCGGGAGGGAGGCTCTGGAAACACCATATATTTT. The encoded protein is CASSPREGGSGNTIYF. The whole variable domain, filled in from reference TRBV5-4 and TRBJ1-3, reads ETGVTQSPTHLIKTRGQQVTLRCSSQSGHNTVSWYQQALGQGPQFIFQYYREEENGRGNFPPRFSGLQFPNYSSELNVNALELDDSALYLCASSPREGGSGNTIYFGEGSWLTVV.

Worth noting for this clone: Other DNA variants within this sample encode the same CDR3. V usage is TRBV2 and J usage is TRBJ1-6; D possibly corresponds to TRBD1 (6 bases). V lost 9 bases and J 7 bases, leaving 16 bases between the germline ends. The CDR3 is 14 amino acids. Germline values: CDR1 SNHLY, CDR2 FYNNEI. The CDR3 protein is CASEQGALNSPLHF. DNA for the CDR3: TGTGCCAGTGAACAGGGTGCCCTGAATTCACCCCTCCACTTT.

This chain connects TRBV6-5 to TRBJ2-5, with 8 bases that match TRBD2. The CDR3 contains 12 residues. Germline CDR1 MNHEY, CDR2 SVGAGI. With 7 bases clipped from V and 4 bases from J, the junction kept 2 bases outside the gene matches. The CDR3 is CASTGGVETQYF. For the CDR3, the DNA is TGTGCCAGCACCGGGGGGGTAGAGACCCAGTACTTC.

The genes are TRBV5-1 and TRBJ2-3; TRBD2 matches 14 bases. The germline V gene has CDR1 SGHRS and CDR2 YFSETQ. This CDR3 has 21 residues. V lost 4 bases to trimming and J lost 4 bases; unmatched junction nucleotides: 20. The CDR3 here is CASSGRLPGLAGDNGPDTQYF. The CDR3 region has the DNA TGCGCCAGCAGCGGACGACTCCCGGGACTAGCGGGGGACAACGGCCCAGATACGCAGTATTTT.

This rearrangement joins TRBV5-5 to TRBJ2-5; TRBD1 aligns across 9 bases. The trim removed 3 bases at V and 7 bases at J, leaving 13 bases unmatched. Germline-derived CDR1 and CDR2 are SGHKS and YYEKEE (reference sequence). The CDR3 covers 16 residues. For the CDR3, the DNA is TGTGCCAGCAGCTCTCCTACGGGACAGGGAGCTGTGACCCAGTACTTC. Amino acids: CASSSPTGQGAVTQYF.

The V gene is TRBV4-2, the J gene TRBJ1-5; 7 positions match TRBD1. Germline assignment: CDR1 LGHNA and CDR2 YNFKEQ. The CDR3 runs 17 residues. Trimming removed 3 bases from V and 4 bases from J; junction bases left unmatched: 12. The CDR3 sequence: CASSQEKTGTSNQPQHF. Written as DNA, the CDR3 is TGTGCCAGCAGCCAGGAGAAGACAGGGACGTCTAATCAGCCCCAGCATTTT.

On this clone itself: Other DNA sequences in this sample translate to the same CDR3. The chain carries TRBV11-2 and TRBJ2-7, with D perhaps matching TRBD1 (5 bases). V was pared by 3 bases and J by 2 bases, with 14 bases between. Germline CDR1 reads SGHAT; CDR2 reads FQNNGV. This CDR3 comprises 15 residues. CDR3 DNA sequence: TGTGCCAGCAGCTTTACGCAGGGAATCCCCTACGAGCAGTACTTC. Its translation: CASSFTQGIPYEQYF.

The chain couples TRBV4-1 to TRBJ1-1, with 7 bases that match TRBD1. V lost 0 bases and J lost 4; bases outside the gene matches: 11. This CDR3 has 17 residues. Germline V gives CDR1 MGHRA, CDR2 YSYEKL. CDR3 DNA sequence: TGCGCCAGCAGCCAAGATCGTTCGACAGGGCATCGCACTGAAGCTTTCTTT. Its protein is CASSQDRSTGHRTEAFF.

The chain is built from TRBV19 and TRBJ1-1; D possibly corresponds to TRBD1 (5 bases). Germline-derived CDR1 and CDR2 are LNHDA and SQIVND (reference sequence). V dropped 6 bases and J dropped 0 bases, with 14 bases sitting between them. The CDR3 is 15 residues long. The DNA for the CDR3 is TGTGCCAGTAGCCTTACGTCAGGGTTGAACACTGAAGCTTTCTTT. Amino acid sequence: CASSLTSGLNTEAFF.

The V gene is TRBV5-1, the J gene TRBJ1-1; 7 bases map to TRBD1. This CDR3 is built from 13 residues. Germline V gene data show CDR1 as SGHRS and CDR2 as YFSETQ. V dropped 5 bases and J dropped 11; count of bases not matched to a gene: 12. Written as DNA, the CDR3 is TGCGCCAGCAGTTGGGGACAGCCCTCGGAGGCTTTCTTT. It encodes CASSWGQPSEAFF.

The table lists this clone with a count of one. CDR3 bases: TGTGCCAGCAGTTCGTACAGTACTAACTATGGCTACACCTTC. This sequence encodes CASSSYSTNYGYTF. This chain uses TRBV6-5 with TRBJ1-2; no clear D. Germline CDR1 reads MNHEY; CDR2 reads SVGAGI. V lost 4 bases and J 0 bases, leaving 9 bases between the germline ends. The CDR3 sequence is 14 residues long.

This clone was recorded only once. The chain carries TRBV13 and TRBJ1-2, with TRBD1 as a possible D gene (6 bases). From germline, CDR1 is PRHDT and CDR2 FYEKMQ (reference sequence). The CDR3 extends over 17 amino acids. The V gene lost 1 base and the J gene lost 6 bases, with 21 bases spanning the gap. CDR3 bases: TGTGCCAGCAGCTTAGCGGCCGGGACAAGGAAAGGGCATGGCTACACCTTC. Translating gives CASSLAAGTRKGHGYTF. The entire variable domain, with the rest obtained from reference TRBV13 and TRBJ1-2, is as follows: AAGVIQSPRHLIKEKRETATLKCYPIPRHDTVYWYQQGPGQDPQFLISFYEKMQSDKGSIPDRFSAQQFSDYHSELNMSSLELGDSALYFCASSLAAGTRKGHGYTFGSGTRLTVV.

The J gene is TRBJ1-1, the V gene TRBV9; D unresolved. V was cut by 0 bases and J by 5 bases, with 8 bases left in between. CDR1 and CDR2 from the germline V gene are SGDLS and YYNGEE. This CDR3 region has 13 residues. Here the CDR3 reads CASSVGTRTEAFF. In DNA, the CDR3 is TGTGCCAGCAGCGTAGGAACGCGGACTGAAGCTTTCTTT.

The V gene is TRBV18, the J gene TRBJ2-7; D not resolved. The germline V gene has CDR1 KGHSH and CDR2 LQKENI. The V and J ends lost 0 bases and 3 bases respectively, with 6 bases between them. The CDR3 extends over 13 amino acids. The CDR3 region is CASSPPSVYEQYF. The CDR3 DNA follows: TGTGCCAGCTCACCACCCTCGGTCTACGAGCAGTACTTC. Complete variable domain (other parts from reference TRBV18 and TRBJ2-7): NAGVMQNPRHLVRRRGQEARLRCSPMKGHSHVYWYRQLPEEGLKFMVYLQKENIIDESGMPKERFSAEFPKEGPSILRIQQVVRGDSAAYFCASSPPSVYEQYFGPGTRLTVT.

This CDR3 reads CASSQGGGRGGEKLFF. The CDR3 region has the DNA TGCGCCAGCAGCCAAGGGGGGGGACGCGGGGGTGAAAAACTGTTTTTT. The chain uses TRBV4-1 and TRBJ1-4; D is perhaps TRBD1 (5 bases). Trimming removed 1 base from V and 7 bases from J, with 16 bases in between. This CDR3 region has 16 residues. The germline gives CDR1 MGHRA, CDR2 YSYEKL.

The chain is built from TRBV13 and TRBJ2-3, with D unclear. This CDR3 has 15 amino acids. Trimming removed 0 bases at V and 2 bases at J, with 9 bases between. CDR1 PRHDT and CDR2 FYEKMQ come from the germline V gene (reference sequence). CDR3 in DNA: TGTGCCAGCAGCTTAGGTGGCCCAAACACAGATACGCAGTATTTT. Its protein is CASSLGGPNTDTQYF.

This chain links TRBV27 with TRBJ2-2; D unclear. V was trimmed by 4 bases and J by 5 bases, leaving 20 bases between them. CDR1 and CDR2 (germline): MNHEY, SMNVEV (reference sequence). The CDR3 loop spans 17 amino acids. This CDR3 reads CASSSHPAALPTGELFF. Here the CDR3 DNA reads TGTGCCAGCAGTTCCCATCCTGCCGCGCTCCCGACCGGGGAGCTGTTTTTT.

V and J are TRBV27 and TRBJ2-5; tentative D call: TRBD2 (6 bases). CDR1 MNHEY and CDR2 SMNVEV come from the germline V gene (reference sequence). This CDR3 comprises 12 residues. V shed 5 bases and J shed 5 bases, with 9 bases lying between them. As DNA, the CDR3 is TGTGCCAGCAGTACGCGGGGTGAGACCCAGTACTTC. Protein product: CASSTRGETQYF.

This clone was seen just once. This chain links TRBV29-1 with TRBJ2-1; the match to TRBD2 covers 10 bases. After removal of 0 bases from V and 8 bases from J, the junction contained 13 bases not matched to a gene. The CDR3 sequence is 17 residues long. CDR1 and CDR2 (germline): SQVTM, ANQGSEA. DNA of the CDR3: TGCAGCGTTGAAGATCTCATCGAGCTAGCGGGAGTGGATGAGCAGTTCTTC. Amino acid sequence: CSVEDLIELAGVDEQFF.

The chain is built from TRBV11-2 and TRBJ2-7; TRBD2 might be the D (5 bases). Germline lookup yields CDR1 SGHAT and CDR2 FQNNGV. Trimming shortened V by 6 bases and J by 2 bases, and 11 bases separated the two germline ends. There are 13 residues in the CDR3. CDR3 in DNA: TGTGCCAGCAGTCTCGGGAAAACCTACGAGCAGTACTTC. The encoded protein is CASSLGKTYEQYF.

The V call is TRBV5-1, the J call TRBJ1-2; weak D call: TRBD1 (5 bases). This CDR3 contains 12 residues. V was clipped by 4 bases and J by 5 bases, with 9 bases between them. Germline V gene sequence: CDR1 SGHRS, CDR2 YFSETQ. The CDR3 here is CASSPDSYGYTF. In DNA, the CDR3 is TGCGCCAGCAGCCCTGACAGTTATGGCTACACCTTC.